These 27 T cell receptor beta chains were sequenced from one sample in a study of T cells expressing NK-cell markers. TCRdb reprocessed the 5' RACE reads, with one entry per CDR3 protein and no DNA. Its clone listing holds some 460,000 distinct CDR3 sequences. What was sequenced was blood T cells: a sorted CD56 or NKG2C T cell subset, CD4+ or CD8+ T cells, or bulk PBMC T cells (not recorded which). The receptors shown here come from a woman aged 45-65 years in good health.

The rearrangement uses TRBV6-5 and TRBJ2-7; TCRdb returns TRBD2, unconfirmable since there is no DNA. This CDR3 has 12 amino acids. Germline assignment: CDR1 MNHEY and CDR2 SVGAGI. This CDR3 is CASGLAGVGQYF.

The chain couples TRBV6-1 to TRBJ2-1; no DNA is available, so the TRBD2 call from TCRdb remains unchecked. CDR1 is MNHNS, CDR2 SASEGT, per germline. The CDR3 is 17 residues long. CDR3 protein: CASSDQMGLAGANEQFF.

The J gene is TRBJ1-5, the V gene TRBV28; TCRdb designates TRBD1, a call that cannot be tested without DNA. The V gene's germline CDR1 is MDHEN and CDR2 SYDVKM. The CDR3 contains 17 residues. CDR3 protein: CASSSHDRVVSNQPQHF.

The V and J genes are TRBV6-1 and TRBJ2-1; the D call of TRBD2 rests on TCRdb alone, since no DNA is present to check it. The germline V gene encodes CDR1 MNHNS and CDR2 SASEGT. This CDR3 contains 17 residues. The CDR3 loop reads CASRGTSGPPAYNEQFF.

The chain employs TRBV24-1 and TRBJ2-5. The CDR3 loop spans 14 amino acids. Germline CDR1 reads KGHDR; CDR2 reads SFDVKD. CDR3 residues: CATSDLRESETQYF.

This CDR3 reads CASSLGLAGGYPDTQYF. V and J are TRBV4-1 and TRBJ2-3; the D gene TCRdb calls, TRBD2, cannot be checked with no DNA. Germline CDR1 is MGHRA and CDR2 is YSYEKL. This CDR3 comprises 17 residues.

The V and J genes are TRBV4-2 and TRBJ2-1; the TCRdb D gene call, TRBD2, has no DNA to confirm it. CDR1 LGHNA and CDR2 YNFKEQ come from the germline V gene. The CDR3 loop spans 17 amino acids. The CDR3 spells CASSQGGETSFMYEQFF.

The chain carries TRBV7-8 and TRBJ2-1; TCRdb returns TRBD2, unconfirmable since there is no DNA. The CDR3 has 16 amino acids. Per germline, CDR1 SGHVS and CDR2 FQNEAQ. CDR3 region: CASSLARAGGPHEQFF.

V and J are TRBV12-3 or TRBV12-4 and TRBJ1-1; TCRdb picks TRBD1, but there is no DNA to check that call. The CDR3 has 16 residues. CDR3 in amino acids: CASSFSPGITNTEAFF.

The V and J genes are TRBV5-1 and TRBJ1-6; checking the TCRdb D call of TRBD1 is not possible without DNA. Germline V gene data show CDR1 as SGHRS and CDR2 as YFSETQ. The CDR3 loop spans 14 amino acids. The CDR3: CASSPGEEGSPLHF.

The chain employs TRBV6-6 and TRBJ2-3. Germline values: CDR1 MNHNY, CDR2 SVGAGI (reference sequence). The CDR3 covers 11 residues. The CDR3 reads CASWLSGSQYF.

The chain uses TRBV5-1 and TRBJ2-3. CDR3 size: 15 residues. Germline-derived CDR1 and CDR2 are SGHRS and YFSETQ. The CDR3 loop reads CASSLALAETDTQYF.

The chain recombines TRBV4-1 with TRBJ2-2; no DNA is available, so the TRBD2 call from TCRdb remains unchecked. The germline V gene has CDR1 MGHRA and CDR2 YSYEKL. The CDR3 has 16 residues. CDR3 protein: CASSLRLAGLPGELFF.

The J gene is TRBJ1-2, the V gene TRBV7-8. The CDR3 totals 15 residues. CDR1 is SGHVS, CDR2 FQNEAQ, per germline. The CDR3 spells CASSSLRRDTFGYTF.

This chain connects TRBV20-1 to TRBJ2-2; TCRdb names TRBD2, which stays unverified in the absence of DNA. The germline V gene has CDR1 DFQATT and CDR2 SNEGSKA (reference sequence). The CDR3 covers 15 residues. The chain's CDR3 is CSARGRGEDTGELFF.

CDR3: CASSLSGRAWDEQFF. This chain uses TRBV11-2 with TRBJ2-1; TCRdb's assignment of TRBD2 cannot be checked, as there is no DNA. Germline CDR1 and CDR2: SGHAT and FQNNGV. The CDR3 has 15 amino acids.

The gene calls are TRBV12-3 or TRBV12-4 and TRBJ2-1; there is no DNA to check the TCRdb D call of TRBD2. The CDR3 is 15 residues long. The CDR3 spells CASSRGASPRNEQFF.

J is TRBJ2-1 and V is TRBV3-1; no DNA is available, so the TRBD2 call from TCRdb remains unchecked. Germline CDR1 reads LGHDT; CDR2 reads YNNKEL (reference sequence). CDR3 length: 17 amino acids. The CDR3 protein is CASSQDFGLAGKNEQFF.

The V and J genes are TRBV18 and TRBJ2-1; TCRdb's assignment of TRBD1 cannot be checked, as there is no DNA. This CDR3 contains 12 residues. Germline values: CDR1 KGHSH, CDR2 LQKENI. The CDR3 loop is CASSLGQNEQFF. The full variable domain, completed using reference TRBV18 and TRBJ2-1, is NAGVMQNPRHLVRRRGQEARLRCSPMKGHSHVYWYRQLPEEGLKFMVYLQKENIIDESGMPKERFSAEFPKEGPSILRIQQVVRGDSAAYFCASSLGQNEQFFGPGTRLTVL.

The V call is TRBV18, the J call TRBJ2-7; TCRdb picks TRBD1, but there is no DNA to check that call. The CDR3 is 14 amino acids. CDR1 and CDR2 from the germline V gene are KGHSH and LQKENI. CDR3 region: CASSPREGAYEQYF.

The genes are TRBV20-1 and TRBJ1-5; the D call of TRBD1 rests on TCRdb alone, since no DNA is present to check it. Per the germline V gene, CDR1 is DFQATT and CDR2 is SNEGSKA (reference sequence). CDR3 length equals 14 residues. CDR3 residues: CSATLGQGYQPQHF.

The chain combines TRBV2 with TRBJ2-3. The germline CDR1 and CDR2 sequences are SNHLY and FYNNEI. The CDR3 runs to 13 residues. The CDR3 region is CASLEGGRDTQYF.

V gene TRBV10-3 combines with J gene TRBJ1-1; TCRdb proposes TRBD1, but this gene call is untestable without DNA. The CDR3 loop spans 16 amino acids. In germline, CDR1 is ENHRY, CDR2 SYGVKD. The CDR3 region is CAISEPGGNRNTEAFF.

The chain employs TRBV3-1 and TRBJ2-5; the D call from TCRdb, TRBD2, cannot be confirmed without DNA. There are 15 residues in the CDR3. Per the germline V gene, CDR1 is LGHDT and CDR2 is YNNKEL (reference sequence). The CDR3 protein is CASSPVGGRGETQYF.

The chain recombines TRBV4-1 with TRBJ2-3; TCRdb's D call, TRBD1, is unchecked because there is no DNA. The CDR3 covers 17 residues. In germline, CDR1 is MGHRA, CDR2 YSYEKL. The CDR3 here is CASSVGRGRASTDTQYF.

The chain combines TRBV27 with TRBJ2-1; the D call from TCRdb, TRBD2, cannot be confirmed without DNA. In germline, CDR1 is MNHEY, CDR2 SMNVEV (reference sequence). The CDR3 is 12 residues long. The chain's CDR3 is CATIAGHNEQFF.

The gene calls are TRBV30 and TRBJ2-1. Per germline, CDR1 GTSNPN and CDR2 SVGIG (reference sequence). The CDR3 extends over 11 amino acids. The CDR3 sequence: CAWSRMREQFF.